This T cell receptor beta chain was sequenced during a study of cytomegalovirus exposure and HLA in healthy donors. Study-wide findings and caveats: Most TCR sequences were uncommon, yet certain public TCRs appeared in many donors. Productive status was seen about 87% or about 30% of the time for most TCR beta V segments in an earlier analysis.

The PCR ran on 60 Vbeta and 13 Jbeta primers. Profiled with immunoSEQ multiplex PCR; TCRdb holds only in-frame clones, not every one. The repertoire holds over 150,000 clones, with about 69% as singletons. Note on this clone: Its target is unknown. At one end the junction does not follow the germline gene, possibly because of a read error.

This TCR was sampled from a male donor in good health and CMV-seronegative. What was sequenced was PBMCs.

CDR3 loop: CSSSLWTGGDSEQYF. The CDR3 bases are TGTTCCAGCAGCCTTTGGACAGGTGGAGACTCCGAGCAGTACTTC. The chain carries TRBV7-9 and TRBJ2-7, with 7 bases matching TRBD1. This CDR3 has 15 amino acids. From germline, CDR1 is SEHNR and CDR2 FQNEAQ (reference sequence).